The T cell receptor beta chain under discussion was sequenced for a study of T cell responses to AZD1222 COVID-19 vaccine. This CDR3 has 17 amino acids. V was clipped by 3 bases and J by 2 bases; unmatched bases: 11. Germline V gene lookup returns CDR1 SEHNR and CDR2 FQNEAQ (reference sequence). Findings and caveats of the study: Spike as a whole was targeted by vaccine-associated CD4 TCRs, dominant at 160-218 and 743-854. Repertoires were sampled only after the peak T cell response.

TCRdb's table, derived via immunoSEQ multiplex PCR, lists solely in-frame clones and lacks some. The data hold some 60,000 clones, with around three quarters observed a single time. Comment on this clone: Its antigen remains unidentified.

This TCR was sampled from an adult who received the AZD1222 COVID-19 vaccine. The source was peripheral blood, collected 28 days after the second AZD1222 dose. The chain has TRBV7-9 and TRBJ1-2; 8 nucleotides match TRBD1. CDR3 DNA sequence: TGTGCCAGCAGCTTCGGCGGGACAGGAGCTTTCAACTATGGCTACACCTTC. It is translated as CASSFGGTGAFNYGYTF.